This passage covers 27 T cell receptor beta chains from one sample sequenced in a study of cytomegalovirus exposure and HLA in healthy donors. The PCR was carried out with 60 Vbeta primers and 13 Jbeta primers. Only in-frame clones appear in the TCRdb table, and some are missing; sequencing was by immunoSEQ multiplex PCR. The profile covers about 190,000 clones, with around 85% appearing a single time and approximately 3.8% taken by the ten largest. Sequencing was done on a sample of PBMCs. The source is a man aged 50 or older in good health and CMV-seronegative.

The rearrangement uses TRBV2 and TRBJ2-7; TRBD1 might be the D (5 bases). Per the germline V gene, CDR1 is SNHLY and CDR2 is FYNNEI. CDR3 size: 15 residues. The germline V and J ends were trimmed by 5 bases and 5 bases, with 19 bases remaining between them. The CDR3 coding sequence is TGTGCCAGCAGTCCCGGACAAGTTTGGGGCCACGAGCAGTACTTC. As protein: CASSPGQVWGHEQYF.

A note on this clone: An end of the junction differs from the germline gene, which may be a read error. This sequence joins TRBV20-1 and TRBJ2-5; D not resolved. CDR1 is DFQATT, CDR2 SNEGSKA, per germline (reference sequence). The CDR3 runs 8 residues. The CDR3 is CSARDTHF. DNA of the CDR3: TGCAGTGCTAGAGATACACACTTC.

This sequence joins TRBV7-9 and TRBJ1-3; 9 bases are a match to TRBD1. J lost 4 bases, V lost 5 bases, and 12 bases had no gene match. Germline lookup yields CDR1 SEHNR and CDR2 FQNEAQ (reference sequence). This CDR3 is built from 17 residues. The CDR3 DNA reads as TGTGCCAGCAGCGTCGCGGGTACGGGACAGGGAGGAAACACCATATATTTT. Protein: CASSVAGTGQGGNTIYF.

CDR3 amino acids: CASSPTGTSGGYTF. CDR3 in DNA: TGTGCCAGCAGCCCAACAGGGACCTCGGGAGGCTACACCTTC. V usage is TRBV7-9 and J usage is TRBJ1-2; the D gene is possibly TRBD1 (6 bases). Germline loops: CDR1 SEHNR, CDR2 FQNEAQ (reference sequence). The CDR3 runs 14 residues. V shed 5 bases and J shed 8 bases, with 18 bases lying between them.

This clone was seen a handful of times. The CDR3 spells CASSLLGQQYGYTF. CDR3 DNA: TGCGCCAGCAGCTTGTTGGGACAGCAGTATGGCTACACCTTC. The chain is built from TRBV5-1 and TRBJ1-2; 7 bases are shared with TRBD1. Germline CDR1 SGHRS, CDR2 YFSETQ. The CDR3 spans 14 residues. The junction had 5 bases not matched to a gene; V was cut back by 1 base and J by 5 bases.

This clone was seen only a few times. The chain couples TRBV29-1 to TRBJ2-2, with D perhaps TRBD2 (5 bases). CDR1 is SQVTM and CDR2 is ANQGSEA in the germline V gene. There are 14 residues in the CDR3. Trimming stripped 6 bases from V and 0 bases from J, with 11 bases between. DNA for the CDR3: TGCAGCGTCTGGACTGCAACGAACACCGGGGAGCTGTTTTTT. This codes for CSVWTATNTGELFF.

For the CDR3, the DNA is TGTGCCAGCAGCTTAAATGTCCCCAGAAATGAGCAGTTCTTC. Translation: CASSLNVPRNEQFF. V is TRBV7-2 and J is TRBJ2-1; D is uncertain. Germline lookup yields CDR1 SGHTA and CDR2 FQGNSA. CDR3 size: 14 residues. V was shortened by 2 bases and J by 7 bases, with 12 bases between the two germline ends.

V is TRBV9 and J is TRBJ2-7, with D perhaps matching TRBD1 (6 bases). Germline lookup yields CDR1 SGDLS and CDR2 YYNGEE. The V end lost 4 bases, the J end lost 2 bases, and 13 bases lay between the germline ends. CDR3 length equals 14 residues. The CDR3 DNA sequence: TGTGCCAGCAGCCCCCGGACAGAAACCTACGAGCAGTACTTC. Its translation is CASSPRTETYEQYF.

The chain recombines TRBV10-3 with TRBJ2-7; no firm D call. The ends were cut back, 0 bases at V and 6 bases at J, with 9 bases in the middle. Germline CDR1 reads ENHRY; CDR2 reads SYGVKD. This CDR3 contains 13 residues. DNA for the CDR3: TGTGCCATCAGTGAGTCGGGCCCCCTCGAGCAGTACTTC. Amino acid sequence: CAISESGPLEQYF.

The chain couples TRBV9 to TRBJ1-2; 7 bases are shared with TRBD1. The CDR3 has 13 amino acids. Germline V lookup: CDR1 SGDLS, CDR2 YYNGEE. With V trimmed by 4 bases and J by 4 bases, 4 bases remained unmatched. In DNA, the CDR3 is TGTGCCAGCAGCCCCTCAGGGGGCTATGGCTACACCTTC. This gives the protein CASSPSGGYGYTF.

The CDR3 loop reads CASSIRGLNTEAFF. The CDR3 DNA reads as TGTGCCAGCAGTATTCGGGGGTTGAACACTGAAGCTTTCTTT. The rearrangement uses TRBV6-5 and TRBJ1-1; a weak D match, TRBD1 (5 bases). Trimming shortened V by 5 bases and J by 0 bases, and 10 bases separated the two germline ends. The CDR3 is 14 residues long. Germline V gene data show CDR1 as MNHEY and CDR2 as SVGAGI.

This clone was seen only once. The rearrangement links TRBV6-5 to TRBJ2-1; 9 bases agree with TRBD1. Germline V gives CDR1 MNHEY, CDR2 SVGAGI. J lost 7 bases, V lost 7 bases, and 11 bases had no gene match. This CDR3 comprises 15 residues. CDR3 sequence (DNA): TGTGCCAGCATCGAAGGGGGGACAGGGAGAAATGAGCAGTTCTTC. Its translation is CASIEGGTGRNEQFF.

The chain recombines TRBV6-4 with TRBJ2-3; the D gene is possibly TRBD2 (7 bases). Germline CDR1 is MRHNA and CDR2 is SNTAGT. The CDR3 spans 15 residues. V lost 4 bases to trimming and J lost 2 bases, with 13 bases between them. The CDR3 protein is CASSGGGRLTDTQYF. The DNA of the CDR3 is TGTGCCAGCAGTGGGGGGGGCAGGCTCACAGATACGCAGTATTTT.

The rearrangement joins TRBV27 to TRBJ2-7; 7 nucleotides align to TRBD1. Germline V CDR1 and CDR2: MNHEY, SMNVEV (reference sequence). The CDR3 loop spans 15 amino acids. V was pared by 5 bases and J by 2 bases, with 9 bases of the junction left unmatched. CDR3 region: CASSHPDRAAYEQYF. Here the CDR3 DNA reads TGTGCCAGCAGTCACCCCGACAGGGCGGCCTACGAGCAGTACTTC.

The V gene is TRBV2, the J gene TRBJ2-5, with 7 bases aligning to TRBD2. CDR3 size: 13 residues. The germline V gene has CDR1 SNHLY and CDR2 FYNNEI. With V trimmed by 2 bases and J by 4 bases, 1 base remained unmatched. The CDR3 protein is CASSERGVETQYF. CDR3 bases: TGTGCCAGCAGTGAACGGGGGGTAGAGACCCAGTACTTC.

The rearrangement uses TRBV7-2 and TRBJ1-1, with 8 bases that match TRBD1. From germline, CDR1 is SGHTA and CDR2 FQGNSA. V dropped 6 bases and J dropped 5; count of bases not matched to a gene: 5. This CDR3 is 13 amino acids long. Here the CDR3 reads CASRPRGRTEAFF. In DNA, the CDR3 is TGTGCCAGCAGGCCCAGGGGGCGAACTGAAGCTTTCTTT.

The chain couples TRBV4-1 to TRBJ1-2; the D is unclear. In germline, CDR1 is MGHRA, CDR2 YSYEKL. The CDR3 spans 15 residues. Between the trimmed V and J ends, which lost 1 base and 1 base, there was a span of 10 bases. The CDR3: CASSQALSYNYGYTF. The CDR3 nucleotides are TGCGCCAGCAGCCAAGCCCTATCGTATAACTATGGCTACACCTTC.

V usage is TRBV4-1 and J usage is TRBJ2-1; tentatively, D is TRBD2 (8 bases). This CDR3 has 15 residues. CDR1 is MGHRA and CDR2 is YSYEKL in the germline V gene. The V gene lost 3 bases and the J gene lost 7 bases, with 16 bases spanning the gap. The CDR3 nucleotides read TGCGCCAGCAGCCACTCGGGAGGGGGCAAAAATGAGCAGTTCTTC. The encoded protein is CASSHSGGGKNEQFF.

Here the CDR3 reads CASSYGGGLTDTQYF. CDR3 in DNA: TGTGCCAGCAGTTACGGCGGGGGGCTCACAGATACGCAGTATTTT. The rearrangement uses TRBV6-5 and TRBJ2-3; TRBD2 matches at 8 bases. J gave up 2 bases and V 2 bases, and 3 bases lay outside the gene matches. Per the germline V gene, CDR1 is MNHEY and CDR2 is SVGAGI. This CDR3 has 15 amino acids.

The rearrangement links TRBV13 to TRBJ2-1; TRBD1 agrees at 8 bases. This CDR3 is 15 amino acids long. CDR1 and CDR2 (germline): PRHDT, FYEKMQ (reference sequence). V shed 0 bases, J shed 15 bases, and the junction held 13 bases outside the gene matches. In DNA form, the CDR3 reads TGTGCCAGCAGCTTAGGGACAGGGGCAGATACTCATCGGTTCTTC. Amino acid sequence: CASSLGTGADTHRFF.

V usage is TRBV5-5 and J usage is TRBJ1-4; D is unclear. The germline CDR1 and CDR2 sequences are SGHKS and YYEKEE (reference sequence). Trimming took off 5 bases at V and 4 bases at J, with 15 bases between the two ends. This CDR3 contains 15 residues. The CDR3 DNA is TGTGCCAGCAGAAGGAACCCGGGAGTTAATGAAAAACTGTTTTTT. Its protein is CASRRNPGVNEKLFF. Based on the CDR3 plus reference TRBV5-5 and TRBJ1-4, the full variable domain is DAGVTQSPTHLIKTRGQQVTLRCSPISGHKSVSWYQQVLGQGPQFIFQYYEKEERGRGNFPDRFSARQFPNYSSELNVNALLLGDSALYLCASRRNPGVNEKLFFGSGTQLSVL.

J is TRBJ2-1 and V is TRBV7-9; 9 bases line up with TRBD2. CDR1 SEHNR and CDR2 FQNEAQ come from the germline V gene (reference sequence). This CDR3 has 16 amino acids. The V gene end was trimmed by 5 bases and the J gene end by 9 bases; junction bases not matched to a gene: 14. CDR3 sequence: CASSPNPGNSGGEQFF. The CDR3 region has the DNA TGTGCCAGCAGCCCTAACCCTGGGAATAGCGGGGGTGAGCAGTTCTTC.

This clone was recorded a few times. The CDR3 DNA sequence: TGTGCCAGCAGCCTCAACTGGGGAGATGGAAACACTGAAGCTTTCTTT. It specifies CASSLNWGDGNTEAFF. This chain connects TRBV5-5 to TRBJ1-1; D gene ambiguous. V was shortened by 4 bases and J by 2 bases, with 18 bases between the two germline ends. The CDR3 covers 16 residues. Germline assignment: CDR1 SGHKS and CDR2 YYEKEE (reference sequence).

This chain links TRBV7-9 with TRBJ1-1; tentatively, D is TRBD1 (5 bases). The V end was cut by 3 bases, the J end by 5 bases, with 10 bases between. Looked up from germline, CDR1 is SEHNR and CDR2 is FQNEAQ (reference sequence). The CDR3 runs 13 residues. The CDR3 bases are TGTGCCAGCAGCTTCCAGGGTGAGACTGAAGCTTTCTTT. Encoded protein: CASSFQGETEAFF.

The chain has TRBV19 and TRBJ1-4; 8 bases agree with TRBD1. This CDR3 spans 14 amino acids. Unmatched junction bases numbered 4, after V lost 6 bases and J lost 4 bases. Germline CDR1 is LNHDA and CDR2 is SQIVND (reference sequence). The CDR3 nucleotides read TGTGCCAGTAGGACGACAGGGGTTAATGAAAAACTGTTTTTT. It specifies CASRTTGVNEKLFF.

The chain combines TRBV7-3 with TRBJ2-7; 7 bases are a match to TRBD2. The CDR3 loop spans 12 amino acids. After removal of 11 bases from V and 5 bases from J, the junction contained 9 bases not matched to a gene. Germline CDR1 and CDR2: SGHTA and FQGTGA. CDR3 DNA sequence: TGTGCCGGGGGAGGGTGGAAGAACGAGCAGTACTTC. Translation: CAGGGWKNEQYF.

The V gene is TRBV2, the J gene TRBJ2-5, with D possibly matching TRBD1 (6 bases). The J call may not be correct, given that the DNA end is closer to TRBJ2-7. Looked up from germline, CDR1 is SNHLY and CDR2 is FYNNEI. This CDR3 comprises 13 residues. CDR3 bases: TGTGCCAGCAGTCTTGGACAGTCCTACGAGCAGTACTTC. This translates into CASSLGQSYEQYF.